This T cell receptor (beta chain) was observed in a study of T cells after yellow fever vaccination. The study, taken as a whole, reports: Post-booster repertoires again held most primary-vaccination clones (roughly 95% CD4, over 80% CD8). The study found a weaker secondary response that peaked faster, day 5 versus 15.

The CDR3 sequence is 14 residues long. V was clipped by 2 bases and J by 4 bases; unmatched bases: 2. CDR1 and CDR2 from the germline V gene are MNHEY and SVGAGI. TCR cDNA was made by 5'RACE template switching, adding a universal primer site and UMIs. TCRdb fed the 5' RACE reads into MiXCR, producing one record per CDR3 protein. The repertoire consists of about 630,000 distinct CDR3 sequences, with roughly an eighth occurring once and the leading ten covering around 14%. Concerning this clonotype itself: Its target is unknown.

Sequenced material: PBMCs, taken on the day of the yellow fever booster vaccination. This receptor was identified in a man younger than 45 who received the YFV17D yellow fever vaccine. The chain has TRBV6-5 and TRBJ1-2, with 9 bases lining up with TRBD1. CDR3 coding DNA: TGTGCCAGCAGTTACGGGACAGGGTCCTATGGCTACACCTTC. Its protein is CASSYGTGSYGYTF.